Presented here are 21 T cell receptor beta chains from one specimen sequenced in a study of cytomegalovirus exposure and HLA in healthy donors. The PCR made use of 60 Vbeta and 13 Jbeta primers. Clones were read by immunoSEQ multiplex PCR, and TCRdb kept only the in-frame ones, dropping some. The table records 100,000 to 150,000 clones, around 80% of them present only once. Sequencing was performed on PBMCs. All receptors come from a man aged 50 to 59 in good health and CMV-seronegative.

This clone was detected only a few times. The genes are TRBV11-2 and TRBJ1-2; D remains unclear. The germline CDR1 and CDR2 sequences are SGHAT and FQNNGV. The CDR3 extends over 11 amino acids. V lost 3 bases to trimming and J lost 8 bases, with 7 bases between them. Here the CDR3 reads CASSFRGGYTF. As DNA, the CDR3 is TGTGCCAGCAGCTTCCGTGGCGGCTACACCTTC.

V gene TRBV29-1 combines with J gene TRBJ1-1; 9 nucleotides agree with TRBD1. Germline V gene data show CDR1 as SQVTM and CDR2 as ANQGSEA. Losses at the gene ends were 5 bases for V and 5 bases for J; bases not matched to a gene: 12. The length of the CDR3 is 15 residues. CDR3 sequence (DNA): TGCAGCGTTTCGCCGACAGGGGGGGCTTCGACTGAAGCTTTCTTT. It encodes CSVSPTGGASTEAFF.

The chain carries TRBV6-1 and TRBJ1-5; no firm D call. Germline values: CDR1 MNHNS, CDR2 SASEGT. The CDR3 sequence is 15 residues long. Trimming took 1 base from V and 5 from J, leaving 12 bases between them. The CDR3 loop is CASSEVVKRYQPQHF. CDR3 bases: TGTGCCAGCAGTGAAGTAGTAAAGCGGTATCAGCCCCAGCATTTT.

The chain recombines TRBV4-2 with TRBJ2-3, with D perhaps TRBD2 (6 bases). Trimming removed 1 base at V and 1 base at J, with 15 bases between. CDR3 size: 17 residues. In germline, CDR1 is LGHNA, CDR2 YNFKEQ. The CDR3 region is CASSQVAGLAGTDTQYF. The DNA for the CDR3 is TGTGCCAGCAGCCAAGTCGCGGGACTCGCCGGCACAGATACGCAGTATTTT.

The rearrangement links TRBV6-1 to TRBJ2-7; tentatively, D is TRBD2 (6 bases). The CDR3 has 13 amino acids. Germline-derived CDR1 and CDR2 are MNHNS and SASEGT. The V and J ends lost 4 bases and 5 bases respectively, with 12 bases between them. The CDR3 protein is CASSGRGIHEQYV. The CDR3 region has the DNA TGTGCCAGCAGTGGACGGGGGATTCACGAGCAGTACGTC.

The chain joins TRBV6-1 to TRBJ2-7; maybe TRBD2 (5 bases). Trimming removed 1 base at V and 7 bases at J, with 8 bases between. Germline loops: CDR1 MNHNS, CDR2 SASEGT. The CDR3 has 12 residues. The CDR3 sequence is CASSEVGEEQYF. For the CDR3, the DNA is TGTGCCAGCAGTGAAGTCGGGGAAGAGCAGTACTTC.

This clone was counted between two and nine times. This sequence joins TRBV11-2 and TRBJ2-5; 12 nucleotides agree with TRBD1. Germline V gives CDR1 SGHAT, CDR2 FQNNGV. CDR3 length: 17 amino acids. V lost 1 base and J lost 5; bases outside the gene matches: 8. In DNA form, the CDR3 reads TGTGCCAGCAGCTTAGCCGGGACAGGGGGCTGGGGGGAGACCCAGTACTTC. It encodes CASSLAGTGGWGETQYF. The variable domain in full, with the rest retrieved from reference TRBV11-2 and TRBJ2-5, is EAGVAQSPRYKIIEKRQSVAFWCNPISGHATLYWYQQILGQGPKLLIQFQNNGVVDDSQLPKDRFSAERLKGVDSTLKIQPAKLEDSAVYLCASSLAGTGGWGETQYFGPGTRLLVL.

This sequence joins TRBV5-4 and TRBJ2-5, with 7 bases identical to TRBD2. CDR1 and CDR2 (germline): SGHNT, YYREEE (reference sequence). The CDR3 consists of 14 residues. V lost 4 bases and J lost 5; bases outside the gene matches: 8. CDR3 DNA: TGTGCCAGCAGCCCGGGCCGGGGGGAGGAGACCCAGTACTTC. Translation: CASSPGRGEETQYF.

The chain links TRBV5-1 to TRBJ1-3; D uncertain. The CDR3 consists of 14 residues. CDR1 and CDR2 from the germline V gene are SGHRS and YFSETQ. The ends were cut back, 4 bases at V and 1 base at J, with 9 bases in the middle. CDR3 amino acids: CASSTGMSGNTIYF. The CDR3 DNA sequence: TGCGCCAGCAGCACCGGGATGTCTGGAAACACCATATATTTT.

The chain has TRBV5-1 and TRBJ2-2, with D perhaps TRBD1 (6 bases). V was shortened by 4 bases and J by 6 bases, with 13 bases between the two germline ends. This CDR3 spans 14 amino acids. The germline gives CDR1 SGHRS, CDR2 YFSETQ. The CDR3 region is CASSKGQPAGELFF. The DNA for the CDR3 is TGCGCCAGCAGCAAAGGACAGCCCGCCGGGGAGCTGTTTTTT.

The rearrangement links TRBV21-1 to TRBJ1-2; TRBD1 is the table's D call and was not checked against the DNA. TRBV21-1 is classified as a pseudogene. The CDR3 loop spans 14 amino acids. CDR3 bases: TGTGCCAGCAGTTCAGGGGGCGCCTGGTATGGCTACACCTTC. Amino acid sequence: CASSSGGAWYGYTF.

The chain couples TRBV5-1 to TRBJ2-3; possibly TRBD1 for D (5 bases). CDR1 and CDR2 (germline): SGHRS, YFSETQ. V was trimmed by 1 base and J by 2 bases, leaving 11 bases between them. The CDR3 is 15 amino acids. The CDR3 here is CASSLSTGTTDTQYF. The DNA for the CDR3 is TGCGCCAGCAGCTTGTCAACAGGCACCACAGATACGCAGTATTTT.

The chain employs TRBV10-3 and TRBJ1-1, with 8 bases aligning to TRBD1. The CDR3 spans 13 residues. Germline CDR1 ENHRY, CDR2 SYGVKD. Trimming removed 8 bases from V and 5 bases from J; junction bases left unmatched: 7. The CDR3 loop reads CAIGTGGFTEAFF. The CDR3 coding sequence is TGTGCCATCGGCACAGGGGGTTTTACTGAAGCTTTCTTT.

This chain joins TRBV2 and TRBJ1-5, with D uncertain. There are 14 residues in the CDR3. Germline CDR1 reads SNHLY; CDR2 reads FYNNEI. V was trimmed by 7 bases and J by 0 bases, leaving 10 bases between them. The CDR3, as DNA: TGTGCCAGCAAGGAACGGGTTAGCAATCAGCCCCAGCATTTT. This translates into CASKERVSNQPQHF.

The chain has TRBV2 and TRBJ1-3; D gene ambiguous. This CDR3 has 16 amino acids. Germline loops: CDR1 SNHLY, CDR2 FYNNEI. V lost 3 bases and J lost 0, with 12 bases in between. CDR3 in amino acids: CASSDPGLISGNTIYF. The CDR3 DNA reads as TGTGCCAGCAGTGACCCAGGCCTCATCTCTGGAAACACCATATATTTT.

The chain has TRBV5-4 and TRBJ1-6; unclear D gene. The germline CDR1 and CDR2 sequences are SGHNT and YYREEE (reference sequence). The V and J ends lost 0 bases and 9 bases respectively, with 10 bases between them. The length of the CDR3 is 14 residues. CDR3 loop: CASSLVAEGSPLHF. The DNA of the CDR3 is TGTGCCAGCAGCTTGGTGGCGGAGGGTTCACCCCTCCACTTT.

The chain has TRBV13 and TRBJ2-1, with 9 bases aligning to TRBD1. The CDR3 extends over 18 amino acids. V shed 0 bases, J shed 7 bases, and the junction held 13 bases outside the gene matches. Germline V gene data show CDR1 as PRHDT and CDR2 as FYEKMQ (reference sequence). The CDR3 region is CASSLGPRGQGRGNEQFF. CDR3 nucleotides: TGTGCCAGCAGCTTAGGCCCACGAGGACAGGGGAGAGGGAATGAGCAGTTCTTC.

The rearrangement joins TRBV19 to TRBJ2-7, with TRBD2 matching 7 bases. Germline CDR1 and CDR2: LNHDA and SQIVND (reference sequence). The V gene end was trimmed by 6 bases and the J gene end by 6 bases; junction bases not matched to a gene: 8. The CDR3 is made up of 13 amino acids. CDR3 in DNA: TGTGCCAGTAGGGAGGGAGGGTCGGGCGAGCAGTACTTC. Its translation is CASREGGSGEQYF.

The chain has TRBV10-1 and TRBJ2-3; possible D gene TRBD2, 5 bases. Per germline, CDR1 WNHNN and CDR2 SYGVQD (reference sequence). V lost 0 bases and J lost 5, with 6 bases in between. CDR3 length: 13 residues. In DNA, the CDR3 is TGCGCCAGCAGTGAGTCAGGACTAGATACGCAGTATTTT. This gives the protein CASSESGLDTQYF.

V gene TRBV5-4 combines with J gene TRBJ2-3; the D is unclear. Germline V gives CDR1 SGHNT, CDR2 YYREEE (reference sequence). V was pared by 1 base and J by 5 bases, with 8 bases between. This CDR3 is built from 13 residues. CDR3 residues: CASSLPPGDTQYF. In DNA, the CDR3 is TGTGCCAGCAGCTTGCCGCCGGGAGATACGCAGTATTTT.

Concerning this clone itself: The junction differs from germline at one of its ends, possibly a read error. CDR3 amino acids: CSSSYPGTGAANYGYTF. CDR3 nucleotide sequence: TGTTCCAGCAGCTATCCCGGGACAGGCGCCGCTAACTATGGCTACACCTTC. The chain has TRBV7-9 and TRBJ1-2; 8 bases fit TRBD1. The germline gives CDR1 SEHNR, CDR2 FQNEAQ (reference sequence). The CDR3 is 17 amino acids.